The 32 T cell receptor beta chains in this list originate from one sample, sequenced in a study of blood T cell repertoires in COVID-19. Sequenced by immunoSEQ multiplex PCR; TCRdb stores in-frame clones only, minus some. The profile covers approximately 500,000 clones, with roughly 89% appearing a single time and about 0.91% taken by the ten largest. The sequenced material came from peripheral blood. The receptor source for this set is a man younger than 35 with COVID-19, enrolled during active disease.

The chain uses TRBV4-1 and TRBJ2-7; 8 bases align to TRBD2. Germline lookup yields CDR1 MGHRA and CDR2 YSYEKL. The CDR3 has 16 residues. V was pared by 0 bases and J by 2 bases, with 6 bases of the junction left unmatched. CDR3 sequence: CASSQDEAGATYEQYF. The DNA for the CDR3 is TGCGCCAGCAGCCAAGATGAAGCGGGGGCCACCTACGAGCAGTACTTC.

This clone was counted a single time. This rearrangement joins TRBV29-1 to TRBJ1-1, with no clear D. Trimming took 6 bases from V and 0 from J, leaving 8 bases between them. This CDR3 contains 12 residues. Per the germline V gene, CDR1 is SQVTM and CDR2 is ANQGSEA. CDR3 DNA sequence: TGCAGCGTACAGCCAATGAACACTGAAGCTTTCTTT. This codes for CSVQPMNTEAFF. Complete variable domain (other parts from reference TRBV29-1 and TRBJ1-1): SAVISQKPSRDICQRGTSLTIQCQVDSQVTMMFWYRQQPGQSLTLIATANQGSEATYESGFVIDKFPISRPNLTFSTLTVSNMSPEDSSIYLCSVQPMNTEAFFGQGTRLTVV.

The chain uses TRBV27 and TRBJ2-1; D might be TRBD1 (6 bases). Germline V gene data show CDR1 as MNHEY and CDR2 as SMNVEV (reference sequence). The germline V and J ends were trimmed by 1 base and 7 bases, with 14 bases remaining between them. This CDR3 has 15 amino acids. DNA for the CDR3: TGTGCCAGCAGTTTATTACAGGGTACCTTAAATGAGCAGTTCTTC. Protein: CASSLLQGTLNEQFF.

Here the CDR3 reads CASSKQGHQETQYF. The CDR3 DNA reads as TGTGCCAGCAGTAAACAGGGGCACCAAGAGACCCAGTACTTC. The rearrangement joins TRBV2 to TRBJ2-5; 7 nucleotides line up with TRBD1. CDR3 size: 14 residues. Germline V gives CDR1 SNHLY, CDR2 FYNNEI. Trimming took 5 bases from V and 0 from J; bases not matched to a gene: 3.

V and J are TRBV14 and TRBJ2-5, with 12 positions matching TRBD1. With V trimmed by 1 base and J by 5 bases, 8 bases remained unmatched. The CDR3 spans 17 residues. Germline values: CDR1 SGHDN, CDR2 FVKESK. CDR3 in DNA: TGTGCCAGCAGCCAAGTCCCCGGGACAGGGGGCGGGGAGACCCAGTACTTC. Translating gives CASSQVPGTGGGETQYF. Variable domain in full (rest from reference TRBV14 and TRBJ2-5): EAGVTQFPSHSVIEKGQTVTLRCDPISGHDNLYWYRRVMGKEIKFLLHFVKESKQDESGMPNNRFLAERTGGTYSTLKVQPAELEDSGVYFCASSQVPGTGGGETQYFGPGTRLLVL.

The chain is built from TRBV15 and TRBJ2-1, with 11 bases fitting TRBD1. CDR3 length equals 15 residues. The trim removed 4 bases at V and 6 bases at J, leaving 5 bases unmatched. CDR1 is LNHNV, CDR2 YYDKDF, per germline (reference sequence). This chain's CDR3 is CATSTRDRGSNEQFF. DNA of the CDR3: TGTGCCACCAGCACACGGGACAGGGGGAGCAATGAGCAGTTCTTC. Drawing the rest from reference TRBV15 and TRBJ2-1, the complete variable domain is DAMVIQNPRYQVTQFGKPVTLSCSQTLNHNVMYWYQQKSSQAPKLLFHYYDKDFNNEADTPDNFQSRRPNTSFCFLDIRSPGLGDTAMYLCATSTRDRGSNEQFFGPGTRLTVL.

This clone was seen a single time. The genes are TRBV29-1 and TRBJ1-4; D is unclear. V was trimmed by 7 bases and J by 4 bases, leaving 13 bases between them. Germline V gene data show CDR1 as SQVTM and CDR2 as ANQGSEA. This CDR3 region has 13 residues. The CDR3 loop is CSAQTLFNEKLFF. For the CDR3, the DNA is TGCAGCGCCCAGACACTCTTTAATGAAAAACTGTTTTTT.

The gene calls are TRBV7-2 and TRBJ1-1, with 12 bases that match TRBD1. Germline lookup yields CDR1 SGHTA and CDR2 FQGNSA. With V trimmed by 1 base and J by 10 bases, 7 bases remained unmatched. The CDR3 is made up of 15 amino acids. CDR3 bases: TGTGCCAGCAGCTTAGGAGGGACAGGGGGCGCGGGAGCTTTCTTT. This sequence encodes CASSLGGTGGAGAFF.

The chain joins TRBV14 to TRBJ1-1, with 7 positions matching TRBD1. V lost 5 bases, J lost 10 bases, and 10 bases stayed unmatched. Germline V gene lookup returns CDR1 SGHDN and CDR2 FVKESK. The CDR3 loop spans 13 amino acids. In DNA form, the CDR3 reads TGTGCCAGCAGCTTCACAGGGGTCGACGCAGCTTTCTTT. Translating it yields CASSFTGVDAAFF.

The chain's CDR3 is CASSEAAVSNEQFF. Written as DNA, the CDR3 is TGTGCCAGCAGTGAAGCGGCGGTATCCAATGAGCAGTTCTTC. The gene calls are TRBV2 and TRBJ2-1; D remains ambiguous. Trimming removed 0 bases at V and 6 bases at J, with 9 bases between. In germline, CDR1 is SNHLY, CDR2 FYNNEI. This CDR3 has 14 residues.

The chain is built from TRBV3-1 (or the pseudogene TRBV3-2) and TRBJ2-1; D may be TRBD1 (5 bases). Germline V gives CDR1 LGHDT, CDR2 YNNKEL (reference sequence). Trimming cost V 4 bases and J 13 bases, with 20 bases left between them. The CDR3 covers 14 residues. CDR3 amino acids: CASSPGPMGPNQFF. Here the CDR3 DNA reads TGTGCCAGCAGCCCAGGGCCTATGGGGCCGAATCAGTTCTTC.

This clone has only one observation. The chain is built from TRBV19 and TRBJ2-3; 16 bases agree with TRBD2. V lost 8 bases and J lost 3; bases outside the gene matches: 8. Germline assignment: CDR1 LNHDA and CDR2 SQIVND (reference sequence). The CDR3 consists of 17 residues. The CDR3, as DNA: TGTGCCAGTGGGGGGACTAGCGGGAGGGCGTCTACAGATACGCAGTATTTT. It specifies CASGGTSGRASTDTQYF.

The CDR3 sequence is CASSLGLDTLNGYTF. CDR3 nucleotides: TGTGCCAGCTCACTCGGATTGGACACCCTAAACGGCTACACCTTC. The rearrangement links TRBV18 to TRBJ1-2; perhaps TRBD1 as D (5 bases). There are 15 residues in the CDR3. From germline, CDR1 is KGHSH and CDR2 LQKENI. The V gene lost 4 bases and the J gene lost 8 bases, with 20 bases spanning the gap.

This sequence joins TRBV5-1 and TRBJ2-2; TRBD1 matches at 7 bases. The CDR3 contains 17 residues. Germline CDR1 SGHRS, CDR2 YFSETQ. Germline trimming cut 4 bases from V and 0 bases from J; bases unmatched to any gene: 9. CDR3 sequence reads: CASSNHDRDPNTGELFF. DNA for the CDR3: TGCGCCAGCAGCAACCATGACAGGGACCCGAACACCGGGGAGCTGTTTTTT.

The chain joins TRBV5-1 to TRBJ2-5; 10 bases are shared with TRBD2. The germline gives CDR1 SGHRS, CDR2 YFSETQ. The CDR3 has 16 residues. V gave up 4 bases and J gave up 1 base; unmatched junction bases: 7. The CDR3 DNA sequence: TGCGCCAGCAGCACAGATAGCGGGAGGCCCCAAGAGACCCAGTACTTC. Encoded protein: CASSTDSGRPQETQYF.

The chain carries TRBV25-1 and TRBJ1-4; D unclear. V was pared by 2 bases and J by 14 bases, with 9 bases between. The CDR3 contains 11 residues. Germline V gives CDR1 MGHDK, CDR2 SYGVNS. For the CDR3, the DNA is TGTGCCAGCAGTGAAGAGAGCCTCCTGTTTTTT. Encoded protein: CASSEESLLFF.

The rearrangement uses TRBV6-1 and TRBJ2-2; 7 bases are a match to TRBD2. Germline V gene lookup returns CDR1 MNHNS and CDR2 SASEGT. This CDR3 is 16 amino acids long. The ends lost 1 base at V and 0 bases at J; junction bases unmatched: 2. The CDR3 DNA reads TGTGCCAGCAGTGAAGGGGAGGGTTCGAACACCGGGGAGCTGTTTTTT. This sequence encodes CASSEGEGSNTGELFF.

Notes on this clone: At one of its ends the junction is not consistent with the germline gene, which may arise from a read error. The J gene is TRBJ1-1, the V gene TRBV6-1; 10 positions agree with TRBD1. CDR3 length: 14 amino acids. CDR1 and CDR2 from the germline V gene are MNHNS and SASEGT. CDR3 region: CASREDRGPTEAFF. In DNA, the CDR3 is TGTGCCAGCAGAGAAGACAGGGGGCCCACTGAAGCTTTCTTT.

The chain employs TRBV7-9 and TRBJ2-1; 11 positions match TRBD2. The CDR3 runs to 15 residues. Unmatched junction bases numbered 4, after V lost 3 bases and J lost 6 bases. CDR1 SEHNR and CDR2 FQNEAQ come from the germline V gene (reference sequence). CDR3 sequence (DNA): TGTGCCAGCAGCTTTGGGCTAGCGGGAGGCAATGAGCAGTTCTTC. Encoded protein: CASSFGLAGGNEQFF.

The chain couples TRBV6-5 to TRBJ1-1; weak D call: TRBD1 (6 bases). Germline CDR1 is MNHEY and CDR2 is SVGAGI. Trimming pared 6 bases from V and 1 base from J, leaving 12 bases between. The CDR3 spans 14 residues. DNA of the CDR3: TGTGCCAGCAGGGGATGGACAGAGAACACTGAAGCTTTCTTT. It yields the protein CASRGWTENTEAFF.

The chain uses TRBV7-9 and TRBJ2-2; D may be TRBD2 (6 bases). The CDR3 consists of 16 residues. V dropped 0 bases and J dropped 3 bases, with 11 bases sitting between them. CDR1 and CDR2 from the germline V gene are SEHNR and FQNEAQ (reference sequence). CDR3 sequence reads: CASSLARGDHTGELFF. The CDR3 DNA follows: TGTGCCAGCAGCTTAGCCCGCGGGGACCACACCGGGGAGCTGTTTTTT.

The J gene is TRBJ1-1, the V gene TRBV5-1; a weak D match, TRBD1 (6 bases). Looked up from germline, CDR1 is SGHRS and CDR2 is YFSETQ. V was shortened by 4 bases and J by 6 bases, with 13 bases between the two germline ends. The CDR3 extends over 13 amino acids. The CDR3 DNA is TGCGCCAGCAGCCCAAGGGGGGGGGCTGAAGCTTTCTTT. This translates into CASSPRGGAEAFF.

CDR3 sequence reads: CASSRVGQNNSPLHF. The CDR3 region has the DNA TGCGCCAGCAGCCGCGTGGGACAGAATAATTCACCCCTCCACTTT. The rearrangement links TRBV5-1 to TRBJ1-6; 7 bases are a match to TRBD1. The germline V gene encodes CDR1 SGHRS and CDR2 YFSETQ. This CDR3 contains 15 residues. The J segment lost 5 bases and the V segment lost 4 bases, leaving 6 bases of the junction unmatched.

The rearrangement joins TRBV18 to TRBJ1-5; D is unresolved. CDR3 length: 15 amino acids. Germline lookup yields CDR1 KGHSH and CDR2 LQKENI. Between the trimmed V and J ends, which lost 3 bases and 2 bases, there was a span of 11 bases. The CDR3, as DNA: TGTGCCAGCTCACCCTTAGACGGGGGCAATCAGCCCCAGCATTTT. Translation gives CASSPLDGGNQPQHF.

This clone was seen only once. This chain joins TRBV3-1 (or the pseudogene TRBV3-2) and TRBJ2-3; 8 nucleotides line up with TRBD2. Germline V CDR1 and CDR2: LGHDT, YNNKEL (reference sequence). This CDR3 has 16 amino acids. V was pared by 4 bases and J by 6 bases, with 12 bases of the junction left unmatched. For the CDR3, the DNA is TGTGCCAGCAGCCCCGGGGGGGGGAGAACTTCGGATACGCAGTATTTT. Translated, it gives CASSPGGGRTSDTQYF.

The chain uses TRBV27 and TRBJ2-7; 9 positions match TRBD2. The germline V gene has CDR1 MNHEY and CDR2 SMNVEV (reference sequence). The ends lost 5 bases at V and 3 bases at J; junction bases unmatched: 5. The CDR3 loop spans 14 amino acids. The CDR3 sequence is CASSSGGPFYEQYF. In DNA, the CDR3 is TGTGCCAGCAGTAGCGGGGGGCCCTTCTACGAGCAGTACTTC.

This sequence joins TRBV10-1 and TRBJ2-2; 9 nucleotides agree with TRBD2. Germline trimming cut 2 bases from V and 0 bases from J; bases unmatched to any gene: 13. CDR1 is WNHNN and CDR2 is SYGVQD in the germline V gene (reference sequence). The CDR3 sequence is 20 residues long. The CDR3 DNA is TGCGCCAGCAGTGAGGGTGTTAGGACTAGCGCCTTGTCGAACACCGGGGAGCTGTTTTTT. This codes for CASSEGVRTSALSNTGELFF.

The V call is TRBV9, the J call TRBJ2-2; TRBD2 might be the D (7 bases). The CDR3 consists of 16 residues. The germline gives CDR1 SGDLS, CDR2 YYNGEE. V was pared by 4 bases and J by 4 bases, with 17 bases between. Here the CDR3 reads CASSPRLARGTGELFF. The CDR3 DNA sequence: TGTGCCAGCAGCCCGAGACTAGCCAGGGGCACCGGGGAGCTGTTTTTT.

The chain recombines TRBV11-2 with TRBJ2-6; D is undetermined. The CDR3 contains 15 residues. Per germline, CDR1 SGHAT and CDR2 FQNNGV. V was trimmed by 4 bases and J by 0 bases, leaving 7 bases between them. CDR3 bases: TGTGCCAGCAGCTACAGTGACTCTGGGGCCAACGTCCTGACTTTC. This encodes CASSYSDSGANVLTF.

DNA of the CDR3: TGTGCCAGCAGCCTAGTGACAGGGGGAGCTGAAGCTTTCTTT. Its protein is CASSLVTGGAEAFF. The genes are TRBV5-5 and TRBJ1-1; 9 bases are a match to TRBD1. V was pared by 4 bases and J by 6 bases, with 7 bases of the junction left unmatched. The length of the CDR3 is 14 residues. Germline CDR1 and CDR2: SGHKS and YYEKEE (reference sequence).

The genes are TRBV6-6 and TRBJ2-6; D is uncertain. This CDR3 has 15 amino acids. Trimming stripped 3 bases from V and 2 bases from J, with 8 bases between. The germline gives CDR1 MNHNY, CDR2 SVGAGI (reference sequence). The CDR3 loop is CASSYSEAGANVLTF. CDR3 DNA: TGTGCCAGCAGTTATTCAGAGGCTGGGGCCAACGTCCTGACTTTC.

V is TRBV28 and J is TRBJ1-5; tentatively, D is TRBD1 (5 bases). V dropped 1 base and J dropped 8 bases, with 18 bases sitting between them. Looked up from germline, CDR1 is MDHEN and CDR2 is SYDVKM. The CDR3 length is 16 residues. The CDR3 DNA is TGTGCCAGCAGTTTATATCGGGGGGACGGCAGCGAGCCCCAGCATTTT. Protein sequence: CASSLYRGDGSEPQHF.